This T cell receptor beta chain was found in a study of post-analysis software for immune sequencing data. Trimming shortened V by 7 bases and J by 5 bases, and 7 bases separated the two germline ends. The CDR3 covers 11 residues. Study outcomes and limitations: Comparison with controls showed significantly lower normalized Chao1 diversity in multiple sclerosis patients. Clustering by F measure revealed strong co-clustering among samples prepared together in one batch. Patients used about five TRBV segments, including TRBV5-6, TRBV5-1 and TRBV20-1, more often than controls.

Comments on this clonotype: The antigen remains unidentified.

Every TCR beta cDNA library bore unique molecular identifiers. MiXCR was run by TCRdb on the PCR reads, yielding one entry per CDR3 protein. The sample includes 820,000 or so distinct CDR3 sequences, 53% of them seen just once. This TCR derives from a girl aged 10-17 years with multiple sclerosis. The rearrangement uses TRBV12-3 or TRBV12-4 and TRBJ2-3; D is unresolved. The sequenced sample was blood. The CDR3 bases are TGTGCCAGCATGTTATTAGATACGCAGTATTTT. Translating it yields CASMLLDTQYF.